The 9 T cell receptor beta chains below come from one sample, sequenced in a study of shared clonotypes between healthy human individuals. Here immunoSEQ multiplex PCR was the method, and the copy in TCRdb shows in-frame clones only, minus some. In the table there are some 2.3 million clones, roughly 93% of which are singletons. Material for sequencing was naive CD4+ T cells from PBMCs. Specified subset: CD45RA+ positively selected. All receptors derive from a man aged 18-30 years in good health. Some clones in this sample may be carry-over from other donors' samples.

This chain uses TRBV5-1 with TRBJ2-2, with 8 nucleotides matching TRBD2. CDR3 length equals 18 residues. V was clipped by 4 bases and J by 6 bases; unmatched bases: 17. Per germline, CDR1 SGHRS and CDR2 YFSETQ. The CDR3 is CASSMIGLAPEGSGELFF. The DNA for the CDR3 is TGCGCCAGCAGCATGATCGGACTAGCACCCGAGGGGTCCGGGGAGCTGTTTTTT. Full variable domain (remainder filled in from reference TRBV5-1 and TRBJ2-2): KAGVTQTPRYLIKTRGQQVTLSCSPISGHRSVSWYQQTPGQGLQFLFEYFSETQRNKGNFPGRFSGRQFSNSRSEMNVSTLELGDSALYLCASSMIGLAPEGSGELFFGEGSRLTVL.

V gene TRBV7-9 combines with J gene TRBJ2-5; no firm D call. V was pared by 1 base and J by 3 bases, with 12 bases between. Germline V lookup: CDR1 SEHNR, CDR2 FQNEAQ (reference sequence). This CDR3 spans 15 amino acids. The CDR3 DNA follows: TGTGCCAGCAGCTTAGTAAACCTCATAGAAGAGACCCAGTACTTC. This codes for CASSLVNLIEETQYF.

As concerns this clone: Distinct nucleotide sequences in the sample also encode this CDR3. V gene TRBV5-4 combines with J gene TRBJ2-7; D is tentatively TRBD1 or TRBD2 (5 bases each). This CDR3 comprises 14 residues. The germline gives CDR1 SGHNT, CDR2 YYREEE (reference sequence). Trimming stripped 4 bases from V and 0 bases from J, with 11 bases between. The CDR3 reads CASSAAGSSYEQYF. The CDR3 DNA sequence: TGTGCCAGCAGCGCAGCAGGGAGCTCCTACGAGCAGTACTTC.

V gene TRBV5-1 combines with J gene TRBJ2-3, with TRBD1 identical over 7 bases. Trimming removed 4 bases from V and 5 bases from J; junction bases left unmatched: 10. The CDR3 runs 15 residues. Germline lookup yields CDR1 SGHRS and CDR2 YFSETQ. The CDR3 DNA is TGCGCCAGCAGCCCGCAGGGGGTGGGAGTAGATACGCAGTATTTT. It is translated as CASSPQGVGVDTQYF.

V gene TRBV7-3 combines with J gene TRBJ1-2; D is unclear. The CDR3 spans 13 residues. V dropped 5 bases and J dropped 0 bases, with 7 bases sitting between them. The germline V gene has CDR1 SGHTA and CDR2 FQGTGA. The CDR3 loop is CASSIAANYGYTF. In DNA form, the CDR3 reads TGTGCCAGCAGCATCGCAGCTAACTATGGCTACACCTTC. The full variable domain, rest sourced from reference TRBV7-3 and TRBJ1-2, is GAGVSQTPSNKVTEKGKYVELRCDPISGHTALYWYRQSLGQGPEFLIYFQGTGAADDSGLPNDRFFAVRPEGSVSTLKIQRTERGDSAVYLCASSIAANYGYTFGSGTRLTVV.

The chain is built from TRBV7-9 and TRBJ1-2, with D maybe TRBD1 (6 bases). Germline V CDR1 and CDR2: SEHNR, FQNEAQ (reference sequence). CDR3 length: 13 residues. V was pared by 3 bases and J by 4 bases, with 9 bases between. The CDR3 region has the DNA TGTGCCAGCAGCTTGGACAGTTTCTATGGCTACACCTTC. This codes for CASSLDSFYGYTF.

V and J are TRBV9 and TRBJ2-2; D is perhaps TRBD1 or TRBD2 (5 bases each). Trimming pared 6 bases from V and 1 base from J, leaving 10 bases between. The CDR3 extends over 14 amino acids. Germline V gives CDR1 SGDLS, CDR2 YYNGEE. This CDR3 is CASNNGGNTGELFF. CDR3 nucleotides: TGTGCCAGCAACAATGGGGGGAACACCGGGGAGCTGTTTTTT.

The chain employs TRBV7-2 and TRBJ1-5, with 7 bases identical to TRBD1. Unmatched junction bases numbered 13, after V lost 7 bases and J lost 4 bases. CDR1 and CDR2 (germline): SGHTA, FQGNSA. The CDR3 loop spans 16 amino acids. The CDR3 here is CASKRGGTEPNQPQHF. The CDR3 bases are TGTGCCAGCAAGCGGGGTGGGACAGAACCAAATCAGCCCCAGCATTTT.

This clone was recorded only once. The rearrangement links TRBV2 to TRBJ2-7; no clear D. CDR3 length: 13 residues. Germline CDR1 reads SNHLY; CDR2 reads FYNNEI. V lost 6 bases and J 6 bases, leaving 15 bases between the germline ends. DNA for the CDR3: TGTGCCAGCAGCTCCGCACGACGGGTCGAGCAGTACTTC. Its protein is CASSSARRVEQYF. The full variable domain, completed using reference TRBV2 and TRBJ2-7, is EPEVTQTPSHQVTQMGQEVILRCVPISNHLYFYWYRQILGQKVEFLVSFYNNEISEKSEIFDDQFSVERPDGSNFTLKIRSTKLEDSAMYFCASSSARRVEQYFGPGTRLTVT.